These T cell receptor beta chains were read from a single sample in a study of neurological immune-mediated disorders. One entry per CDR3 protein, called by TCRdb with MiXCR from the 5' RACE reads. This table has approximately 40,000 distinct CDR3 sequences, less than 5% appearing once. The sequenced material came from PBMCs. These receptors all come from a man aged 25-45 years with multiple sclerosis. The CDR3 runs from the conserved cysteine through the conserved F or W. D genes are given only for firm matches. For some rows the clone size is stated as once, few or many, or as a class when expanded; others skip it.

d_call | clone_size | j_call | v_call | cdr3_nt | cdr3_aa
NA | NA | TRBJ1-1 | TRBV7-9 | TGTGCCAGCAACGCTTGGGGCGGAACGGGCACTGAAGCTTTCTTT | CASNAWGGTGTEAFF
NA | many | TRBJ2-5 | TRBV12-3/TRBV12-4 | TGTGCCAGCAGTGGCGTAGGAGGAGGAGAGACCCAGTACTTC | CASSGVGGGETQYF
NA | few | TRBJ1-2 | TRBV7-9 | TGTGCCGGAGGGGACCGAATCTATGGCTACACCTTC | CAGGDRIYGYTF
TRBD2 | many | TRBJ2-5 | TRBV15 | TGTGCCACCAGCAGGCCGGGACTAGCCGAGACCCAGTACTTC | CATSRPGLAETQYF
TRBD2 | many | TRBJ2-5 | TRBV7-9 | TGTGCCAGCAGCTTAATAGCGGGGAGCCAAGAGACCCAGTACTTC | CASSLIAGSQETQYF
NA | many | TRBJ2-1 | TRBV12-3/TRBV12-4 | TGTGCCAGCAGTTTGGACAGATTCCAAGCCAATGAGCAGTTCTTC | CASSLDRFQANEQFF
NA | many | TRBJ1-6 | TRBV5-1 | TGCGCCAGCAGCGAGAGCTCCTATAATTCACCCCTCAACTTT | CASSESSYNSPLNF
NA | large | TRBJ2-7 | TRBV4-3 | TGCGCCAGCAGCCAATCTCACAGACGGTGGGAGCAGTACTTC | CASSQSHRRWEQYF
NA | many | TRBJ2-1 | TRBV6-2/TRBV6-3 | TGTGCCAGCAGTTACGGGAACCACAATGAGCAGTTCTTC | CASSYGNHNEQFF
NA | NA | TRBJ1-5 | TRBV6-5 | TGTGCCAGCCGCCCCCTTTCGGAGGGGCAGCCCCAGCATTTT | CASRPLSEGQPQHF
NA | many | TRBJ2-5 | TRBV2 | TGTGCCAGCAGTGATGGGGGGCAAGGAAGAGAGACCCAGTACTTC | CASSDGGQGRETQYF
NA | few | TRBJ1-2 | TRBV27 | TGTGCCAGCAGTCTTATGGGGACGTACGGCTACACCTTC | CASSLMGTYGYTF
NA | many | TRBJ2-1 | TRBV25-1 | TGTGCCAGCAGTGCAAACAATGAGCAGTTCTTC | CASSANNEQFF
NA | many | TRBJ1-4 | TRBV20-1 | TGCAGTGCTAGAGAGGCACCCTTGGAACTGTTTTTT | CSAREAPLELFF
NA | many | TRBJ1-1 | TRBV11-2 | TGTGCCAGCAGCCAACTTTCCCAGACGAGGGGAGACGCCGGGACCACTGAAGCTTTCTTT | CASSQLSQTRGDAGTTEAFF
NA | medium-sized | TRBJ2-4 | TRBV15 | TGTGCCACCAGCTCAGGGAAGGTGGACAAAAACATTCAGTACTTC | CATSSGKVDKNIQYF
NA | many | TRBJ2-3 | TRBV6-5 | TGTGCCAGCAAGGGGGTGGGATCGGGGAGGACAGATACGCAGTATTTT | CASKGVGSGRTDTQYF
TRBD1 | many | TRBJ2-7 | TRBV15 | TGTGCCACCAGCAGAGATCGGGACAGCAACCTCTACGAGCAGTACTTC | CATSRDRDSNLYEQYF
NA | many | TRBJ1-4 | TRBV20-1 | TGCAGTGCTCTGGACCTTAATGAAAAACTGTTTTTT | CSALDLNEKLFF
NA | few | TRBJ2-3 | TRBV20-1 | TGCAGTGCTAGAGATTGGGGGGTGGGCACAGATACGCAGTATTTT | CSARDWGVGTDTQYF
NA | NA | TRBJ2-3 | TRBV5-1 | TGCGCCAGCAGCTTCACCCAGGCTAGCACAGATACGCAGTATTTT | CASSFTQASTDTQYF
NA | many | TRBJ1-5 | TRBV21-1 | TGTGCCAGCAGCAAAGCGGGTGCGGGCCAGGGGCTTTCGGAGAGGGGCAATCAGCCCCAGCATTTT | CASSKAGAGQGLSERGNQPQHF
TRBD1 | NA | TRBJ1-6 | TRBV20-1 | TGCAGTGCTAGAGTAAATACAGGGGCTGCTAATTCACCCCTCCACTTT | CSARVNTGAANSPLHF
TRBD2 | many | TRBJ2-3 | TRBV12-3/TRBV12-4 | TGTGCCAGCAGTCCCCGGGCGGGGGGGCAAATGGATACGCAGTATTTT | CASSPRAGGQMDTQYF
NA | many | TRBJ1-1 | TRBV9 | TGTGCCAGCAGCGTAGAGGCCTTGAACACTGAAGCTTTCTTT | CASSVEALNTEAFF
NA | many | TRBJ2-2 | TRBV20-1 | TGCAGTGCTCGGAGACCCATAAGTCGGACTCCCTGGCACGGGGAGCTGTTTTTT | CSARRPISRTPWHGELFF
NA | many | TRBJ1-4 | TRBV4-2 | TGTGCCAGCAGCCCCTACCTTGATGCAACTAATGAAAAACTGTTTTTT | CASSPYLDATNEKLFF
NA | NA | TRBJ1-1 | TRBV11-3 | TGTGCCAGCAGCGACCCTTGGAGACAGGATACCAGGAACACTGAAGCTTTCTTT | CASSDPWRQDTRNTEAFF
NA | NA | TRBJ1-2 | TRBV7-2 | TGTGCCAGCAGCTCGGGGGGCAGGGTCTATGGCTACACCTTC | CASSSGGRVYGYTF
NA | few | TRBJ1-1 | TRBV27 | TGTGCCAGCAGCGACAATGGACAGGAAGCTTTCTTT | CASSDNGQEAFF
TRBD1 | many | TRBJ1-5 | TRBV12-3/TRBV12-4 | TGTGCCAGCCGGGACAGGGATTTCCAGCCCCAGCATTTT | CASRDRDFQPQHF
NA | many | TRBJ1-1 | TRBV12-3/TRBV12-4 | TGTGCCAGCACCCCAAGTCCCAGGCCGACTGAAGCTTTCTTT | CASTPSPRPTEAFF
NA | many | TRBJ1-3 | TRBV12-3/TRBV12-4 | TGTGCCAGCAGCTCAATGGGCTCTGGAAACACCATATATTTT | CASSSMGSGNTIYF
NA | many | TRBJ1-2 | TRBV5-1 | TGCGCCAGCAGCCCGGGGGGCGCTTCCTATGGCTACACCTTC | CASSPGGASYGYTF
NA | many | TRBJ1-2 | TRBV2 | TGTGCCAGCTTCCGGGGGTATGGCTACACCTTC | CASFRGYGYTF
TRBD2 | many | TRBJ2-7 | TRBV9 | TGTGCCAGCAGCGTAGGAGCGGGGGGGACCTACGAGCAGTACTTC | CASSVGAGGTYEQYF
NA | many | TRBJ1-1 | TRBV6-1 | TGTGCCAGCAGTGAGGGGGCCGCGATGAACACTGAAGCTTTCTTT | CASSEGAAMNTEAFF
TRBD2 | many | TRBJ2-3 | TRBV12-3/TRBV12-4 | TGTGCCAGCAGTAAGATCCGGGGGGCAGATACGCAGTATTTT | CASSKIRGADTQYF
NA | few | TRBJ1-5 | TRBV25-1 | TGTGCCAGCAGTGATCAGGAGAGCAATCAGCCCCAGCATTTT | CASSDQESNQPQHF
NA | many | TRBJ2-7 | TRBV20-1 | TGCAGTGCTTTCGGCGTTTCCGCCGCTGGCTACGAGCAGTACTTC | CSAFGVSAAGYEQYF
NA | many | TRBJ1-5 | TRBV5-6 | TGTGCCAGCAGCCGAGGGGTGGGGGGCAATCAGCCCCAGCATTTT | CASSRGVGGNQPQHF
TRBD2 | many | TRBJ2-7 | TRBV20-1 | TGCAGTGCTAGAGATACACCCTTACGGCATAGCGGGGGGATTTACGAGCAGTACTTC | CSARDTPLRHSGGIYEQYF